These 29 T cell receptor beta chains were all obtained from the same sample, sequenced in a study of blood T cells in healthy people across ages. The second PCR ran roughly 7 to 11 cycles with a sample-barcoded 5' primer and J-beta primers. TCRdb reprocessed the 5' RACE reads with MiXCR, giving one entry per CDR3 protein. The sample carries more than 900,000 distinct CDR3 sequences, almost 25% recorded once. The data were also submitted as part of a second study, on T cells of mothers and their children.

What was sequenced was blood. Source of these receptors: a girl aged 2 to 9 in good health.

The J gene is TRBJ2-4, the V gene TRBV19; a possible D gene is TRBD1 (6 bases). This CDR3 comprises 14 residues. Germline CDR1 reads LNHDA; CDR2 reads SQIVND (reference sequence). Trimming took off 10 bases at V and 9 bases at J, with 22 bases between the two ends. The DNA for the CDR3 is TGTGCCATCTCCACCTCCGGGACAAGTGGCATTCAGTACTTC. It is translated as CAISTSGTSGIQYF.

This clonotype was counted between two and nine times. The rearrangement joins TRBV7-3 to TRBJ2-1; 7 bases match TRBD2. The CDR3 is 16 residues long. Losses at the gene ends were 1 base for V and 7 bases for J; bases not matched to a gene: 10. From germline, CDR1 is SGHTA and CDR2 FQGTGA. CDR3 sequence (DNA): TGTGCCAGCAGCTTAAGACCGGCGGGAGTAGTGAATGAGCAGTTCTTC. Amino acid sequence: CASSLRPAGVVNEQFF.

This clonotype came up a few times. The rearrangement uses TRBV15 and TRBJ1-2, with D possibly matching TRBD1 (5 bases). This CDR3 is built from 13 residues. Germline-derived CDR1 and CDR2 are LNHNV and YYDKDF (reference sequence). Trimming pared 5 bases from V and 8 bases from J, leaving 15 bases between. As DNA, the CDR3 is TGTGCCACCAGCCCCCTGGGGGAGGGGGGCTACACCTTC. This codes for CATSPLGEGGYTF.

This clonotype was picked up a small number of times. The chain has TRBV29-1 and TRBJ1-1, with D tentatively TRBD1 (6 bases). Germline CDR1 and CDR2: SQVTM and ANQGSEA. Deletions cut 2 bases from V and 2 bases from J, with 12 bases between. The CDR3 is made up of 14 amino acids. The CDR3 nucleotides read TGCAGCGTTGAAAGGGGACAACTCAACACTGAAGCTTTCTTT. Residues: CSVERGQLNTEAFF.

About this clonotype: The junction does not match germline at one end; this may be a read error. The genes are TRBV5-6 and TRBJ2-5, with TRBD1 matching 9 bases. Germline assignment: CDR1 SGHDT and CDR2 YYEEEE. The CDR3 extends over 14 amino acids. As DNA, the CDR3 is TGTGCCAGCAGCTCCGTTGACCGGGACAGGGATCTGAACTTC. Its translation: CASSSVDRDRDLNF.

The chain employs TRBV18 and TRBJ2-3, with TRBD2 identical over 10 bases. This CDR3 contains 15 residues. From germline, CDR1 is KGHSH and CDR2 LQKENI. The trim removed 4 bases at V and 5 bases at J, leaving 6 bases unmatched. CDR3 coding DNA: TGTGCCAGCTCACTCCTAGCGGGGGATCAAGATACGCAGTATTTT. Translated: CASSLLAGDQDTQYF.

The rearrangement links TRBV13 to TRBJ1-4; 7 bases are a match to TRBD1. The CDR3 totals 14 residues. V trimming: 8 bases; J trimming: 2 bases; junction bases outside the gene matches: 5. Per the germline V gene, CDR1 is PRHDT and CDR2 is FYEKMQ (reference sequence). The CDR3 DNA follows: TGTGCCAGCGGACAACAGGGGACTAATGAAAAACTGTTTTTT. It codes for CASGQQGTNEKLFF.

The table lists this clonotype with a few counts. CDR3 bases: TGTGCCAGCAGTCCCGGGACGGAGTATAATTCACCCCTCCACTTT. This translates into CASSPGTEYNSPLHF. V gene TRBV28 combines with J gene TRBJ1-6; TRBD1 might be the D (5 bases). CDR3 length equals 15 residues. CDR1 and CDR2 from the germline V gene are MDHEN and SYDVKM. V lost 5 bases, J lost 4 bases, and 12 bases lay in between.

The V gene is TRBV28, the J gene TRBJ1-3; D might be TRBD1 (5 bases). This CDR3 region has 14 residues. Germline CDR1 is MDHEN and CDR2 is SYDVKM. V was trimmed by 9 bases and J by 0 bases, leaving 12 bases between them. This CDR3 is CASKIQASGNTIYF. CDR3 nucleotides: TGTGCCAGTAAGATACAGGCCTCTGGAAACACCATATATTTT.

The sample holds a few counts of this clonotype. The rearrangement links TRBV20-1 to TRBJ2-5; TRBD1 agrees at 9 bases. CDR3 length equals 14 residues. Trimming took 5 bases from V and 1 from J; bases not matched to a gene: 5. Germline CDR1 is DFQATT and CDR2 is SNEGSKA (reference sequence). This CDR3 is CSAGRDRAQETQYF. In nucleotides, the CDR3 is TGCAGTGCTGGCAGGGACAGGGCCCAAGAGACCCAGTACTTC.

The chain links TRBV12-3 or TRBV12-4 to TRBJ2-5; D gene ambiguous. The CDR3 spans 13 residues. The V end was cut by 3 bases, the J end by 7 bases, with 12 bases between. The CDR3 is CASSLTPRSTQYF. CDR3 coding DNA: TGTGCCAGCAGTTTGACCCCAAGATCGACCCAGTACTTC.

This clonotype was observed a handful of times. The CDR3 reads CASTFYEGQYNEQFF. The CDR3 coding sequence is TGTGCCAGCACCTTTTATGAGGGGCAGTACAATGAGCAGTTCTTC. The chain employs TRBV2 and TRBJ2-1, with D perhaps given as TRBD1 or TRBD2 (5 bases each). Between the trimmed V and J ends, which lost 7 bases and 4 bases, there was a span of 17 bases. CDR1 is SNHLY and CDR2 is FYNNEI in the germline V gene. The CDR3 spans 15 residues.

In this sample, this clonotype turned up a few times. The chain couples TRBV19 to TRBJ1-1; D perhaps matches TRBD1 (6 bases). CDR3 length: 16 amino acids. The V and J ends lost 4 bases and 0 bases respectively, with 15 bases between them. Germline lookup yields CDR1 LNHDA and CDR2 SQIVND (reference sequence). The CDR3 protein is CASSTASQGMNTEAFF. The CDR3 nucleotides read TGTGCCAGTAGTACGGCCTCACAGGGAATGAACACTGAAGCTTTCTTT.

The genes are TRBV4-3 and TRBJ1-3; unclear D gene. V lost 2 bases and J 0 bases, leaving 11 bases between the germline ends. The CDR3 contains 16 residues. Germline CDR1 is LGHNA and CDR2 is YSLEER. CDR3 DNA: TGCGCCAGCAGCCAAAGTCCCGGGCACTCTGGAAACACCATATATTTT. Its protein product is CASSQSPGHSGNTIYF.

The chain couples TRBV12-3 or TRBV12-4 to TRBJ2-7; D might be TRBD1 (5 bases). This CDR3 is built from 15 residues. The V end lost 6 bases, the J end lost 3 bases, and 18 bases lay between the germline ends. The CDR3 loop reads CASSPQSGNVYEQYF. In nucleotides, the CDR3 is TGTGCCAGCAGCCCGCAGTCAGGGAACGTCTACGAGCAGTACTTC.

This clonotype was counted a few times. The J gene is TRBJ1-3, the V gene TRBV6-5; D remains unclear. Between the trimmed V and J ends, which lost 5 bases and 0 bases, there was a span of 8 bases. Germline V gives CDR1 MNHEY, CDR2 SVGAGI. The CDR3 sequence is 14 residues long. CDR3 coding DNA: TGTGCCAGCAGTCAAGGAATCTCTGGAAACACCATATATTTT. It is translated as CASSQGISGNTIYF.

In its sample, this clonotype was seen many times. The V gene is TRBV7-2, the J gene TRBJ2-5; TRBD1 might be the D (5 bases). The CDR3 has 11 residues. Between the trimmed V and J ends, which lost 6 bases and 7 bases, there was a span of 9 bases. Germline V gene data show CDR1 as SGHTA and CDR2 as FQGNSA. The CDR3 protein is CASSLRGTQYF. The CDR3 DNA reads as TGTGCCAGCAGTTTAAGGGGGACCCAGTACTTC.

This clonotype was seen a few times. The rearrangement joins TRBV20-1 to TRBJ2-3; no clear D. CDR3 length: 12 residues. V lost 7 bases and J 2 bases, leaving 10 bases between the germline ends. Germline lookup yields CDR1 DFQATT and CDR2 SNEGSKA (reference sequence). The CDR3 protein is CSEGLPTDTQYF. The CDR3 DNA follows: TGCAGTGAAGGTCTCCCCACAGATACGCAGTATTTT.

This clonotype was seen once. This chain uses TRBV7-6 with TRBJ2-3; D is uncertain. V was pared by 0 bases and J by 1 base, with 11 bases between. Germline loops: CDR1 SGHVS, CDR2 FNYEAQ. The CDR3 has 16 amino acids. The CDR3 sequence: CASSLAGLTGTDTQYF. The CDR3 bases are TGTGCCAGCAGCTTAGCAGGATTAACGGGCACAGATACGCAGTATTTT.

J is TRBJ1-6 and V is TRBV4-3; possibly TRBD1 for D (6 bases). V lost 0 bases and J lost 3, with 15 bases in between. The CDR3 covers 18 residues. Germline loops: CDR1 LGHNA, CDR2 YSLEER. CDR3 in amino acids: CASSQDLREGDYNSPLHF. The CDR3 nucleotides are TGCGCCAGCAGCCAAGATTTAAGGGAGGGGGACTATAATTCACCCCTCCACTTT.

This rearrangement joins TRBV3-1 to TRBJ1-3; D is unclear. The CDR3 covers 15 residues. Germline V gene data show CDR1 as LGHDT and CDR2 as YNNKEL (reference sequence). The germline V and J ends were trimmed by 3 bases and 1 base, with 10 bases remaining between them. The CDR3 nucleotides are TGTGCCAGCAGCCACGCGGCGGCTTCTGGAAACACCATATATTTT. It codes for CASSHAAASGNTIYF.

The V gene is TRBV7-8, the J gene TRBJ2-5; TRBD2 is a possible D gene (6 bases). The germline CDR1 and CDR2 sequences are SGHVS and FQNEAQ. V was cut by 5 bases and J by 1 base, with 11 bases left in between. The CDR3 has 14 residues. CDR3 bases: TGTGCCAGCAGCAGTAGGGAGGCCCAAGAGACCCAGTACTTC. This gives the protein CASSSREAQETQYF. The variable domain in full, with the rest retrieved from reference TRBV7-8 and TRBJ2-5, is GAGVSQSPRYKVAKRGQDVALRCDPISGHVSLFWYQQALGQGPEFLTYFQNEAQLDKSGLPSDRFFAERPEGSVSTLKIQRTQQEDSAVYLCASSSREAQETQYFGPGTRLLVL.

V is TRBV5-6 and J is TRBJ2-1; 11 bases match TRBD2. The DNA end is more similar to TRBJ2-5, so the J call may be wrong. Germline-derived CDR1 and CDR2 are SGHDT and YYEEEE. The CDR3 loop spans 18 amino acids. CDR3 nucleotides: TGTGCCAGCACCGTTAGTCTCGGACTAGCGGGCCAGCAAGAGACCCAGTACTTC. It codes for CASTVSLGLAGQQETQYF.

This clonotype was detected only a few times. This chain connects TRBV9 to TRBJ2-1; 9 bases agree with TRBD1. CDR1 SGDLS and CDR2 YYNGEE come from the germline V gene. V trimming: 0 bases; J trimming: 0 bases; junction bases outside the gene matches: 1. The CDR3 has 16 residues. The CDR3: CASSVGQGVSYNEQFF. DNA of the CDR3: TGTGCCAGCAGCGTAGGACAGGGGGTCTCCTACAATGAGCAGTTCTTC.

The chain combines TRBV7-9 with TRBJ2-3, with D perhaps TRBD2 (6 bases). Germline V CDR1 and CDR2: SEHNR, FQNEAQ (reference sequence). The V gene lost 0 bases and the J gene lost 0 bases, with 10 bases spanning the gap. The CDR3 has 16 amino acids. The CDR3 DNA follows: TGTGCCAGCAGCTTAGCTGCTAGCGAGAGCACAGATACGCAGTATTTT. Translated: CASSLAASESTDTQYF.

This CDR3 is CASRRTGVDTQYF. The CDR3 nucleotides are TGTGCCAGCAGAAGGACAGGGGTAGATACGCAGTATTTT. The chain combines TRBV2 with TRBJ2-3; TRBD1 matches 9 bases. CDR3 length: 13 amino acids. Trimming took 6 bases from V and 5 from J; bases not matched to a gene: 3. CDR1 and CDR2 from the germline V gene are SNHLY and FYNNEI.

This clonotype was observed a few times. The rearrangement uses TRBV7-9 and TRBJ2-7, with D uncertain. V lost 5 bases and J 0 bases, leaving 14 bases between the germline ends. Per the germline V gene, CDR1 is SEHNR and CDR2 is FQNEAQ (reference sequence). CDR3 size: 15 residues. CDR3 nucleotides: TGTGCCAGCAGCGGTCGGACGCCGAGCTCCTACGAGCAGTACTTC. Translation: CASSGRTPSSYEQYF.

Ten or more counts support this clonotype. This chain uses TRBV7-9 with TRBJ2-5; possible D gene TRBD2, 6 bases. The CDR3 runs to 15 residues. Germline assignment: CDR1 SEHNR and CDR2 FQNEAQ (reference sequence). Trimming left V 0 bases short and J 1 base short, with 9 bases between. The CDR3, as DNA: TGTGCCAGCAGCTTAGCGCGGGGATTCCAAGAGACCCAGTACTTC. It encodes CASSLARGFQETQYF.

The chain joins TRBV5-6 to TRBJ2-1; 11 nucleotides match TRBD2. The CDR3 runs 15 residues. The germline V gene has CDR1 SGHDT and CDR2 YYEEEE. V was clipped by 2 bases and J by 6 bases; unmatched bases: 4. CDR3 nucleotides: TGTGCCAGCAGCTTACTAGCGGGAGTTATCAATGAGCAGTTCTTC. Protein: CASSLLAGVINEQFF.